A single sample is the source of the 8 T cell receptor beta chains below, sequenced in a study of T cell responses to AZD1222 COVID-19 vaccine. The protocol was immunoSEQ multiplex PCR, while the TCRdb copy is restricted to in-frame clones and leaves out a portion. The sample lists roughly 130,000 clones, around 90% occurring once. The source was peripheral blood, collected on day 0 of AZD1222 vaccination. The receptors derive from an adult in good health.

The rearrangement joins TRBV5-1 to TRBJ1-1; TRBD1 agrees at 8 bases. Germline CDR1 SGHRS, CDR2 YFSETQ. The J segment lost 5 bases and the V segment lost 3 bases, leaving 9 bases of the junction unmatched. CDR3 length: 15 amino acids. The CDR3 sequence is CASSSSGTGLTEAFF. In DNA, the CDR3 is TGCGCCAGCAGCTCGTCCGGGACAGGTTTAACTGAAGCTTTCTTT.

Only a few counts were recorded for this clone. J is TRBJ1-1 and V is TRBV30; D uncertain. The CDR3 is made up of 13 amino acids. The V end lost 1 base, the J end lost 7 bases, and 13 bases lay between the germline ends. CDR1 GTSNPN and CDR2 SVGIG come from the germline V gene (reference sequence). The CDR3 DNA follows: TGTGCCTGGAGTGGTCTACAGAACTTTGAAGCTTTCTTT. Translated, it gives CAWSGLQNFEAFF.

The rearrangement uses TRBV24-1 and TRBJ2-1; TRBD2 matches 14 bases. The CDR3 is 16 amino acids. CDR1 and CDR2 from the germline V gene are KGHDR and SFDVKD. The trim removed 3 bases at V and 4 bases at J, leaving 1 base unmatched. The CDR3 nucleotides read TGTGCCACCAGTGATGGGACTAGCGGGGGATACAATGAGCAGTTCTTC. Translating gives CATSDGTSGGYNEQFF.

V is TRBV7-3 and J is TRBJ2-7; D might be TRBD2 (6 bases). Germline assignment: CDR1 SGHTA and CDR2 FQGTGA. The V and J ends lost 2 bases and 3 bases respectively, with 14 bases between them. The CDR3 contains 15 residues. The CDR3 DNA reads as TGTGCCAGCAGCTTAGGGCCTAGCGCCATCTACGAGCAGTACTTC. It yields the protein CASSLGPSAIYEQYF.

This chain joins TRBV6-5 and TRBJ1-2; no definite D call. This CDR3 has 10 residues. V lost 6 bases to trimming and J lost 5 bases, with 4 bases between them. Germline-derived CDR1 and CDR2 are MNHEY and SVGAGI. The CDR3 DNA sequence: TGTGCCAGCAGACGATATGGCTACACCTTC. Translated: CASRRYGYTF.

The rearrangement uses TRBV19 and TRBJ1-6, with no clear D. The CDR3 is made up of 16 amino acids. V was cut by 3 bases and J by 6 bases, with 15 bases left in between. CDR1 is LNHDA, CDR2 SQIVND, per germline (reference sequence). The CDR3 DNA sequence: TGTGCCAGTAGTATTGGTAACCAGCTACTTAATTCACCCCTCCACTTT. It is translated as CASSIGNQLLNSPLHF.

V gene TRBV20-1 combines with J gene TRBJ1-2; D remains unclear. The germline V gene has CDR1 DFQATT and CDR2 SNEGSKA (reference sequence). The CDR3 totals 11 residues. Between the trimmed V and J ends, which lost 3 bases and 7 bases, there was a span of 9 bases. CDR3 bases: TGCAGTGCTAGGGACTCAGGTGGCTACACCTTC. Translated, it gives CSARDSGGYTF.

The genes are TRBV6-5 and TRBJ2-3; D unclear. The CDR3 covers 15 residues. CDR1 MNHEY and CDR2 SVGAGI come from the germline V gene. V was pared by 2 bases and J by 2 bases, with 11 bases between. The CDR3 coding sequence is TGTGCCAGCAGTTACCAATCCGGGTTCACAGATACGCAGTATTTT. Translating it yields CASSYQSGFTDTQYF.